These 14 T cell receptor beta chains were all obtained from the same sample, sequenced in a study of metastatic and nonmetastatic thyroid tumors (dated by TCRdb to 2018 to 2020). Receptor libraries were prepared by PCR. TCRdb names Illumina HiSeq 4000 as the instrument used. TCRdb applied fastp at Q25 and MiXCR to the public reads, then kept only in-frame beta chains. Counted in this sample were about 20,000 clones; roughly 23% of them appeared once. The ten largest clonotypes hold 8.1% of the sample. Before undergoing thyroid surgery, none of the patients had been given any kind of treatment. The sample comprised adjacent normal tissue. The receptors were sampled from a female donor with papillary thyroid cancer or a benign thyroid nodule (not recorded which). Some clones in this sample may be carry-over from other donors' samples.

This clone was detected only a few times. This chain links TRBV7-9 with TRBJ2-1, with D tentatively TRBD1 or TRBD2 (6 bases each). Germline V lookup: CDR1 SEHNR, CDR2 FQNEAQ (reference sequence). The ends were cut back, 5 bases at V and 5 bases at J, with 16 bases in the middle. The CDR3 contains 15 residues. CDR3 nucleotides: TGTGCCAGCAGCCAGGGACTGGGGGCCCACAATGAGCAGTTCTTC. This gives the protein CASSQGLGAHNEQFF.

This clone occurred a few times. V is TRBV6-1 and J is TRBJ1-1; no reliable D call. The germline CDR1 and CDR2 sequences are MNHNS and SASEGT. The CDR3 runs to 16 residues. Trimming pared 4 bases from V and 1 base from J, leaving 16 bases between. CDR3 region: CASSGKWAAPNTEAFF. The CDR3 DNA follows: TGTGCCAGCAGTGGAAAATGGGCAGCACCGAACACTGAAGCTTTCTTT.

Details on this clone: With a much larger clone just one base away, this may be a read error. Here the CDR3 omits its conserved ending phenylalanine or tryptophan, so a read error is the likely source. The CDR3 spells CASSSGQGLGGYTS. Written as DNA, the CDR3 is TGCGCCAGCAGCTCGGGACAGGGTTTAGGTGGCTACACCTCC. The rearrangement joins TRBV5-1 to TRBJ1-2, with 9 bases identical to TRBD1. V shed 3 bases, J shed 7 bases, and the junction held 7 bases outside the gene matches. Germline CDR1 reads SGHRS; CDR2 reads YFSETQ. CDR3 length: 14 residues.

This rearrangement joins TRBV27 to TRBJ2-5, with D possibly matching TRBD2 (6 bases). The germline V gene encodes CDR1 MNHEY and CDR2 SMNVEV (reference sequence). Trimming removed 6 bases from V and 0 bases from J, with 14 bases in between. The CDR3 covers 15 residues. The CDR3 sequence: CASSRTGTYQETQYF. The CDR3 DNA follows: TGTGCCAGCAGCCGAACCGGGACTTACCAAGAGACCCAGTACTTC.

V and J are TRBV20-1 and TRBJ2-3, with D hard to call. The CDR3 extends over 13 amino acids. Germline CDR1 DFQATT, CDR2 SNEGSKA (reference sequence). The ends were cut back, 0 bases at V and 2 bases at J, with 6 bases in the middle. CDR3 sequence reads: CSARDDYTDTQYF. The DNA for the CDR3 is TGCAGTGCTAGAGATGATTACACAGATACGCAGTATTTT.

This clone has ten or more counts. CDR3 DNA: TGTGCCAGCAGCCACCGATCGACAGGGGGCCGTGAAGCTTTCTTT. This translates into CASSHRSTGGREAFF. This chain links TRBV28 with TRBJ1-1; 10 positions agree with TRBD1. The germline V gene encodes CDR1 MDHEN and CDR2 SYDVKM. The CDR3 covers 15 residues. J gave up 7 bases and V 6 bases, and 11 bases lay outside the gene matches.

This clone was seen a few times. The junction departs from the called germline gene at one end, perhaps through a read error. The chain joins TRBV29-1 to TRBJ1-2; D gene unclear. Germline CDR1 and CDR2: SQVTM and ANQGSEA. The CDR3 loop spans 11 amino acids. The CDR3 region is CSVQDNRGYTF. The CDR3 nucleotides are TGCAGCGTTCAAGACAATAGGGGCTACACCTTC. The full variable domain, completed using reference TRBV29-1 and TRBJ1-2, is SAVISQKPSRDICQRGTSLTIQCQVDSQVTMMFWYRQQPGQSLTLIATANQGSEATYESGFVIDKFPISRPNLTFSTLTVSNMSPEDSSIYLCSVQDNRGYTFGSGTRLTVV.

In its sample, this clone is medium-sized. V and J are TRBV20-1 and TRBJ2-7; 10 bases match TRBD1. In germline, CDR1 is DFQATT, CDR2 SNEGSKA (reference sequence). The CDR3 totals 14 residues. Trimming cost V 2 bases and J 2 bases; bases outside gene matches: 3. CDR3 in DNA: TGCAGTGCTAGACTAGGACAGGGGGCCTACGAGCAGTACTTC. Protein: CSARLGQGAYEQYF.

The CDR3 region has the DNA TGCAGTGCAATCGGACAGGGCTACGAGCAGTACTTC. Amino acids: CSAIGQGYEQYF. The chain joins TRBV20-1 to TRBJ2-7; 8 bases match TRBD1. The germline V gene encodes CDR1 DFQATT and CDR2 SNEGSKA (reference sequence). With 6 bases clipped from V and 3 bases from J, the junction kept 4 bases outside the gene matches. The CDR3 has 12 residues.

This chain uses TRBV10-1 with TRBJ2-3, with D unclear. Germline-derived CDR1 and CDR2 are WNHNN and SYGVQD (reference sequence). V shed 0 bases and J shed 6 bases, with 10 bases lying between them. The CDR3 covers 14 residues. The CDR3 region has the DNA TGCGCCAGCAGTGAGTCGGCCGAGGCGGATACGCAGTATTTT. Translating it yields CASSESAEADTQYF.

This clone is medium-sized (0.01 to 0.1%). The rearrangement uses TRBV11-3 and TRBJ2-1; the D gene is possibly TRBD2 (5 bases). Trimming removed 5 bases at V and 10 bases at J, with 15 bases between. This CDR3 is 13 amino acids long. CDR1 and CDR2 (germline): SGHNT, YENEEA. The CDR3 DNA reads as TGTGCCAGCAGCCGAGGGCCGCAACGAGAGCAGTTCTTC. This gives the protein CASSRGPQREQFF.

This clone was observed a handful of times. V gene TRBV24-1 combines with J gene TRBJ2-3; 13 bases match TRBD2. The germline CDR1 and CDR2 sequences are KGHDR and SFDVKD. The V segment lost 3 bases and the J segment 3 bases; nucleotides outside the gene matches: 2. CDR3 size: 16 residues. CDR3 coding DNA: TGTGCCACCAGTGATATGGGACTAGCGGGGACAGATACGCAGTATTTT. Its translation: CATSDMGLAGTDTQYF.

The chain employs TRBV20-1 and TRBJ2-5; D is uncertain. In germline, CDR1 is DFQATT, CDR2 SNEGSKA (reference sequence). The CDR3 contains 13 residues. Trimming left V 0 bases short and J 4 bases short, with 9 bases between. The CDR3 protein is CSARDLDGETQYF. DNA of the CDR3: TGCAGTGCTAGAGATCTGGATGGAGAGACCCAGTACTTC.

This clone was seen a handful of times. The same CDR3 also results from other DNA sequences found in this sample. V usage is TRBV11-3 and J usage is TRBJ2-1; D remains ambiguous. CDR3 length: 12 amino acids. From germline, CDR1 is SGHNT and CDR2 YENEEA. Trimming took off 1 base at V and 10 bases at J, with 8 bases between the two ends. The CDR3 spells CASSLVPDEQFF. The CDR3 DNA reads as TGTGCCAGCAGCTTAGTTCCAGACGAGCAGTTCTTC.